The rows below give T cell receptor beta chains drawn from one sample of a study of cytotoxic CD8 clonotypes in ibrutinib-treated CLL. The protocol was immunoSEQ multiplex PCR, while the TCRdb copy is restricted to in-frame clones and leaves out a portion. The sample includes about 92,000 clones, 70% to 80% of them seen just once. This material consisted of PBMCs, taken after 24 months of ibrutinib treatment. The receptors stem from a human donor with chronic lymphocytic leukemia. The CDR3 runs from the conserved cysteine through the conserved F or W. Each record gives: CDR3 protein, V gene, J gene.

cdr3_aa: CASSWGTGITGNTIYF
v_call: TRBV28
j_call: TRBJ1-3

cdr3_aa: CASSGAGTSGYTF
v_call: TRBV6-6
j_call: TRBJ1-2

cdr3_aa: CASSPGRTSGVNTGELFF
v_call: TRBV5-1
j_call: TRBJ2-2

cdr3_aa: CASSTDRGRDGYTF
v_call: TRBV7-2
j_call: TRBJ1-2

cdr3_aa: CASSQGNREAFF
v_call: TRBV28
j_call: TRBJ1-1

cdr3_aa: CASSQDRRILSGNTIYF
v_call: TRBV4-2
j_call: TRBJ1-3

cdr3_aa: CASSSQGAYEQYF
v_call: TRBV11-2
j_call: TRBJ2-7

cdr3_aa: CASSLGEGHQPQHF
v_call: TRBV28
j_call: TRBJ1-5

cdr3_aa: CASGLDLGTDTQYF
v_call: TRBV12-5
j_call: TRBJ2-3

cdr3_aa: CASSQYPGTLTYGYTF
v_call: TRBV16
j_call: TRBJ1-2

cdr3_aa: CASSLQTGFNQPQHF
v_call: TRBV27
j_call: TRBJ1-5